This TCR beta chain was recovered during a study of long-term antiretroviral therapy in people with HIV (dated by TCRdb to 2022 to 2024). Background for the entire study: The earliest samples were collected about a decade before the 2015 WHO recommendation for immediate ART, when ART was typically delayed until CD4 counts fell. No cross-contamination during QIAcube processing was seen in test extractions of a monoclonal T-cell line run alongside 30 to 35 polyclonal samples. From a few dozen adults with confirmed HIV infection, the cohort provided 192 cryopreserved PBMC samples, gathered serially across a mean of approximately six years (range 1-12). Whether ART initiation and durable HIV suppression were associated with changes in peripheral blood TRB repertoire composition and diversity was tested in a retrospective serial study. Of the approximately 28 participants with HIV, roughly 10 were female.

As concerns this clone: Its binding antigen is unknown. Per-base qualities were not stored, and no clone one base away is much larger.

The immunoSEQ hsTCRB v3.0 assay was used at survey level resolution to sequence the TRB variable region. A depth of roughly 35,000-55,000 T-cell genomes per sample was targeted for TRB sequencing. TRB libraries were pooled and sequenced on an Illumina MiSeq using a v3 150-cycle kit. Concerning the study's data processing: Repertoire analysis was performed in R inside a reproducible Nextflow workflow that covered QC, data transformation and analysis. LymphoSeq2, an R package for exploring AIRR-Seq data, was used to implement the custom analyses. A handful of samples yielding fewer than 5000 total TRB sequences were excluded, leaving 188 analyzed HIV repertoires. Among the 180 or so HIV repertoires that were kept, around 60 were collected before ART initiation and more than 120 were collected after ART initiation. Repertoires were downsampled to 5000 TRB nucleotide sequences, and summary statistics were averaged over 100 downsampling iterations. Only TRB sequences with CDR3 regions of at least seven amino acids were retained for analysis. Diversity was measured with a Shannon entropy-derived clonality score and the Gini coefficient. Repertoire networks linked the top 5000 CDR3 amino acid sequences whenever two sequences differed by an edit distance of one. Antigen specificity groups and MHC restriction were predicted for TRB CDR3 amino acid sequences with GLIPH2. To flag known associations with CMV, EBV, HIV or tissue antigens, CDR3 amino acid sequences were compared against VDJdb and McPAS-TCR. Pre-ART, post-ART and control groups were compared with Wilcoxon signed-rank tests and Holm-Bonferroni correction. Drawn from immuneACCESS, this table holds only the in-frame rearrangements with V and J called that TCRdb kept. Clones are partly lost; checked studies trace under half to an unresolved V gene and leave the rest unexplained. For V, J and clone size, that table is used; D and trimming come from the DNA. Present in this sample are approximately 32,000 clones, roughly four fifths of which were seen just once. The ten largest clones represent around 13% of the sample.

Inclusion was restricted to participants for whom at least one PBMC sample before ART initiation and at least two post-ART samples were available. All participants with HIV were treated in the United States of America. Before DNA extraction, cryopreserved samples containing about 0.95-10 million PBMC were thawed and washed. At the time of the earliest PBMC sample, participants with HIV were aged between about 23 and 55 years. Each participant contributed PBMC samples from 1-4 timepoints before ART initiation and 2-8 timepoints after ART initiation, with a median of 7 samples. For every participant, serial HIV viral load, CD4+ T-cell count, ART history and demographic data were obtained. Genomic DNA was extracted from unsorted PBMC with a Qiagen kit on a QIAcube, with processing performed in batches of 12 samples. What the research found in general, with its limitations: Because PBMC availability was limited, only the TCR beta chain was sequenced, with no alpha chain pairing. CDR3 length ranges in HIV repertoires were narrower than in controls, and network structure suggested an antigen-experienced repertoire with only a slight naive shift after ART. Samples dated from the mid-2000s to the late 2010s, and the ART regimens used may be less effective than current ones. A significant increase in TRB diversity was found to be associated with ART initiation, although TRB diversity was observed to remain significantly below that of transplant donor controls even after long-term ART. Unsorted PBMC were profiled instead of sorted CD4+ and CD8+ T cells because pre-ART samples had limited cell numbers. Expanded TRB clones identified before ART initiation dominated the repertoire across all time points, though the dominance fluctuated and decreased in many PLHIV after ART. Inferences about post-ART repertoire changes are limited because no data were available on ART adherence, viral resistance or therapy changes.

The CDR1 and CDR2 encoded by the germline V gene are SGHVS and FQNEAQ. The germline V and J ends show losses of 5 bases and 0 bases respectively, and no gene match explains 7 bases of the junction. Including the terminal cysteine and phenylalanine, the CDR3 comprises 16 residues. Only CDR3 DNA remains: 48 bases, in frame from the first base. This TCR was recovered from a man aged 18 to 30 with HIV. The rearranged chain carries TRBV7-8 and TRBJ2-1, and TRBD1 matches 7 of the central bases. Sequenced here: unsorted PBMCs, sampled 0.3 years after starting antiretroviral therapy. The sequenced DNA is TGTGCCAGCAGCCTATACCCAGGGGGCTCCTACAATGAGCAGTTCTTC. Its protein product is CASSLYPGGSYNEQFF.